This section outlines one T cell receptor (beta chain) sequence together with its context. What it binds is not known. Amplified TCR beta CDR3 regions came from RNA transcripts. Researchers ran a first-round RT-PCR on the TCR CDR3 using the HTBI primer set. TCRdb re-analysed the multiplex PCR reads in MiXCR, keeping a single row per CDR3 protein. This sample has around 350,000 distinct CDR3 sequences, with 15% to 17% found just once. This entry comes from a study of T cells in Graves' hyperthyroidism and ophthalmopathy. Study-wide results and limits: Most clonotypes expanded in thyroid above 0.001 were likewise present in blood. In the analysis, a 13 V-J model separated ophthalmopathy from stable hyperthyroidism.

Germline lookup yields CDR1 MGHDK and CDR2 SYGVNS. The CDR3 spans 15 residues. V was clipped by 2 bases and J by 5 bases; unmatched bases: 2. Subjects aged 18 to 65 presented with newly diagnosed hyperthyroidism of less than 2 months' duration. Drawn at first hyperthyroidism diagnosis, the blood sample preceded any ophthalmopathy symptoms. Sequencing input: blood. This chain uses TRBV25-1 with TRBJ2-7, with 14 positions matching TRBD2. This clonotype originated in a woman between 18 and 30 years old with Graves' hyperthyroidism that later progressed to Graves' ophthalmopathy. The CDR3 loop is CASSEGTSGSDEQYF. CDR3 DNA: TGTGCCAGCAGTGAAGGGACTAGCGGGAGCGACGAGCAGTACTTC.